Below are 25 T cell receptor beta chains sequenced from a single sample in a study of blood T cell repertoires in COVID-19. Clones were sequenced by immunoSEQ multiplex PCR, and TCRdb holds only the in-frame ones, with some missing. The sample comprises about 47,000 clones, approximately 84% of which are singletons, and roughly 10% rests with the top ten. Material for sequencing was peripheral blood. The receptors were sampled from a man aged 55-75 years with acute or convalescent COVID-19.

J is TRBJ1-2 and V is TRBV4-1; 7 bases are shared with TRBD1. Germline trimming cut 4 bases from V and 2 bases from J; bases unmatched to any gene: 7. There are 15 residues in the CDR3. Germline CDR1 is MGHRA and CDR2 is YSYEKL. CDR3 in DNA: TGCGCCAGCAGCCGGATCCCGACAGGGAACTATGGCTACACCTTC. Translating gives CASSRIPTGNYGYTF.

V is TRBV7-7 and J is TRBJ1-2; D remains ambiguous. CDR3 length: 11 amino acids. Germline V gene data show CDR1 as SSHAT and CDR2 as FNYEAQ (reference sequence). V was clipped by 5 bases and J by 2 bases, with 3 bases between them. CDR3 amino acids: CASSRNYGYTF. For the CDR3, the DNA is TGTGCCAGCAGCCGGAACTATGGCTACACCTTC.

V usage is TRBV12-3 or TRBV12-4 and J usage is TRBJ2-3; D is unclear. CDR3 length: 11 residues. V was pared by 5 bases and J by 9 bases, with 9 bases between. The CDR3 sequence: CASSPPGTQYF. Written as DNA, the CDR3 is TGTGCCAGCAGTCCCCCCGGGACGCAGTATTTT.

V gene TRBV5-6 combines with J gene TRBJ1-1, with a possible D match to TRBD1 (5 bases). The V end was cut by 2 bases, the J end by 5 bases, with 16 bases between. Germline CDR1 reads SGHDT; CDR2 reads YYEEEE. This CDR3 is 15 amino acids long. In nucleotides, the CDR3 is TGTGCCAGCAGCTTCCGGCAGGGTGAGGTAACTGAAGCTTTCTTT. As protein: CASSFRQGEVTEAFF.

J is TRBJ2-6 and V is TRBV6-5; D uncertain. The CDR3 totals 15 residues. V shed 5 bases and J shed 2 bases, with 10 bases lying between them. From germline, CDR1 is MNHEY and CDR2 SVGAGI. CDR3 in DNA: TGTGCCAGCAGTCCCCGACATGCTGGGGCCAACGTCCTGACTTTC. It encodes CASSPRHAGANVLTF.

This chain connects TRBV10-3 to TRBJ1-1; TRBD1 matches at 10 bases. V was clipped by 4 bases and J by 6 bases; unmatched bases: 14. The CDR3 covers 17 residues. In germline, CDR1 is ENHRY, CDR2 SYGVKD. The CDR3 nucleotides read TGTGCCATCAGTGGCTATTTGGGACAGGGGATTTTGGCTGAAGCTTTCTTT. Translated: CAISGYLGQGILAEAFF.

Only one count was recorded for this clone. V usage is TRBV6-2 or TRBV6-3 and J usage is TRBJ2-7; D is unclear. Trimming left V 3 bases short and J 3 bases short, with 6 bases between. The V gene's germline CDR1 is MNHEY and CDR2 SVGEGT. The CDR3 spans 12 residues. The CDR3 spells CASSYSYYEQYF. The CDR3 DNA follows: TGTGCCAGCAGTTATTCCTACTACGAGCAGTACTTC.

CDR3 sequence reads: CASSLVRRSEAFF. The CDR3 region has the DNA TGTGCCAGCAGCTTAGTGCGCCGGTCTGAAGCTTTCTTT. The chain is built from TRBV7-9 and TRBJ1-1; D not certain. This CDR3 spans 13 amino acids. Germline V gene lookup returns CDR1 SEHNR and CDR2 FQNEAQ (reference sequence). V lost 1 base, J lost 6 bases, and 9 bases lay in between.

This clone came up once. The chain combines TRBV19 with TRBJ1-4; 7 nucleotides match TRBD1. With 4 bases clipped from V and 5 bases from J, the junction kept 4 bases outside the gene matches. CDR3 length equals 14 residues. CDR1 and CDR2 from the germline V gene are LNHDA and SQIVND (reference sequence). The DNA for the CDR3 is TGTGCCAGTAGTACCGGGACAGCAAATGAAAAACTGTTTTTT. Its protein product is CASSTGTANEKLFF. Using reference TRBV19 and TRBJ1-4 for the parts outside the CDR3, the full variable domain is DGGITQSPKYLFRKEGQNVTLSCEQNLNHDAMYWYRQDPGQGLRLIYYSQIVNDFQKGDIAEGYSVSREKKESFPLTVTSAQKNPTAFYLCASSTGTANEKLFFGSGTQLSVL.

The rearrangement uses TRBV5-1 and TRBJ1-1; perhaps TRBD1 as D (5 bases). This CDR3 contains 13 residues. CDR1 is SGHRS, CDR2 YFSETQ, per germline. V dropped 3 bases and J dropped 7 bases, with 13 bases sitting between them. The CDR3 bases are TGCGCCAGCAGCTGGGGCGACACCGGTGAAGCTTTCTTT. Protein product: CASSWGDTGEAFF.

This rearrangement joins TRBV11-2 to TRBJ1-4; no clear D. V lost 1 base, J lost 6 bases, and 3 bases lay in between. The CDR3 loop spans 12 amino acids. CDR1 and CDR2 from the germline V gene are SGHAT and FQNNGV. This chain's CDR3 is CASSLVYEKLFF. CDR3 DNA sequence: TGTGCCAGCAGCTTAGTATATGAAAAACTGTTTTTT.

The rearrangement joins TRBV27 to TRBJ1-2, with D unresolved. The CDR3 totals 12 residues. Trimming left V 5 bases short and J 3 bases short, with 7 bases between. Per the germline V gene, CDR1 is MNHEY and CDR2 is SMNVEV (reference sequence). The DNA for the CDR3 is TGTGCCAGCAGTGGGAGCTACTATGGCTACACCTTC. This gives the protein CASSGSYYGYTF.

This chain links TRBV18 with TRBJ1-1; 7 bases align to TRBD1. Germline assignment: CDR1 KGHSH and CDR2 LQKENI. The CDR3 is 15 amino acids. Trimming at V came to 4 bases and at J to 0 bases, leaving 5 bases not matched to a gene. CDR3 sequence (DNA): TGTGCCAGCTCACGACAGGGATCAGTGAACACTGAAGCTTTCTTT. The encoded protein is CASSRQGSVNTEAFF.

V and J are TRBV11-2 and TRBJ1-1; D perhaps matches TRBD1 (5 bases). The CDR3 covers 13 residues. V shed 1 base and J shed 7 bases, with 10 bases lying between them. Germline-derived CDR1 and CDR2 are SGHAT and FQNNGV. The chain's CDR3 is CASSLGGGGEAFF. CDR3 DNA: TGTGCCAGCAGCTTAGGGGGCGGGGGTGAAGCTTTCTTT.

This clone appeared once. V and J are TRBV11-2 and TRBJ1-3; D remains unclear. CDR1 is SGHAT and CDR2 is FQNNGV in the germline V gene. V lost 0 bases to trimming and J lost 8 bases, with 14 bases between them. The CDR3 covers 15 residues. Written as DNA, the CDR3 is TGTGCCAGCAGCTTAGATCCCCCCCCAGGCGACACCATATATTTT. This translates into CASSLDPPPGDTIYF.

The V and J genes are TRBV5-1 and TRBJ1-2, with 9 bases aligning to TRBD1. J lost 6 bases, V lost 4 bases, and 4 bases had no gene match. CDR1 is SGHRS and CDR2 is YFSETQ in the germline V gene. This CDR3 is 13 amino acids long. This CDR3 is CASSGTGGDGYTF. CDR3 nucleotide sequence: TGCGCCAGCAGCGGTACAGGGGGCGATGGCTACACCTTC.

The chain couples TRBV3-1 (or the pseudogene TRBV3-2) to TRBJ1-1; D is possibly TRBD1 (6 bases). CDR1 and CDR2 (germline): LGHDT, YNNKEL (reference sequence). This CDR3 is 14 amino acids long. V lost 1 base to trimming and J lost 4 bases, with 10 bases between them. This CDR3 reads CASSQGGGGTEAFF. Written as DNA, the CDR3 is TGTGCCAGCAGCCAAGGTGGGGGCGGCACTGAAGCTTTCTTT.

The chain employs TRBV12-3 or TRBV12-4 and TRBJ1-1; 7 nucleotides align to TRBD1. V shed 8 bases and J 2 bases; nucleotides not matched to a gene: 5. The CDR3 runs to 13 residues. DNA of the CDR3: TGTGCCAGCCACAGGGGACCTAACACTGAAGCTTTCTTT. Protein: CASHRGPNTEAFF.

This chain uses TRBV27 with TRBJ2-5; D is perhaps TRBD1 (5 bases). Germline V lookup: CDR1 MNHEY, CDR2 SMNVEV (reference sequence). This CDR3 spans 15 amino acids. V was shortened by 2 bases and J by 2 bases, with 12 bases between the two germline ends. Written as DNA, the CDR3 is TGTGCCAGCAGTTTAAGGGCAGGGTATCAAGAGACCCAGTACTTC. Protein sequence: CASSLRAGYQETQYF.

The CDR3 DNA follows: TGCAGCGCCCTGGGACAGGGGTTTGAAAGTGAAGATACGCAGTATTTT. This encodes CSALGQGFESEDTQYF. The chain has TRBV29-1 and TRBJ2-3; 10 nucleotides agree with TRBD1. This CDR3 is 16 amino acids long. From germline, CDR1 is SQVTM and CDR2 ANQGSEA. The V gene end was trimmed by 7 bases and the J gene end by 5 bases; junction bases not matched to a gene: 15.

The chain carries TRBV5-1 and TRBJ1-1; 8 nucleotides agree with TRBD1. Germline loops: CDR1 SGHRS, CDR2 YFSETQ. Unmatched junction bases numbered 6, after V lost 4 bases and J lost 4 bases. There are 14 residues in the CDR3. This CDR3 is CASSRTTGVTEAFF. The CDR3 DNA follows: TGCGCCAGCAGCCGTACGACAGGGGTCACTGAAGCTTTCTTT.

J is TRBJ2-1 and V is TRBV7-3; D is perhaps TRBD1 (6 bases). The CDR3 has 14 amino acids. V gave up 2 bases and J gave up 6 bases, with 11 bases separating them. Germline V CDR1 and CDR2: SGHTA, FQGTGA. The CDR3 bases are TGTGCCAGCAGCTTATCATGGACAGTCAATGAGCAGTTCTTC. Amino acid sequence: CASSLSWTVNEQFF.

The J gene is TRBJ1-2, the V gene TRBV6-5; the D is unclear. Per the germline V gene, CDR1 is MNHEY and CDR2 is SVGAGI. There are 13 residues in the CDR3. V was trimmed by 2 bases and J by 6 bases, leaving 10 bases between them. CDR3 region: CASSYTTGNGYTF. The CDR3 bases are TGTGCCAGCAGTTACACGACGGGAAATGGCTACACCTTC.

This clone was picked up a small number of times. The J gene is TRBJ1-1, the V gene TRBV18, with a tentative D call TRBD1 (5 bases). The germline V and J ends were trimmed by 0 bases and 4 bases, with 15 bases remaining between them. This CDR3 is 16 amino acids long. CDR1 is KGHSH, CDR2 LQKENI, per germline. The chain's CDR3 is CASSPPARATGTEAFF. The CDR3 DNA is TGTGCCAGCTCACCACCGGCCAGGGCTACGGGCACTGAAGCTTTCTTT.

This chain uses TRBV5-4 with TRBJ1-3, with 8 bases that match TRBD1. Germline values: CDR1 SGHNT, CDR2 YYREEE (reference sequence). The CDR3 consists of 15 residues. J lost 4 bases, V lost 1 base, and 4 bases had no gene match. The CDR3 loop is CASSLTGGTGNTIYF. The DNA for the CDR3 is TGTGCCAGCAGCTTGACAGGGGGAACGGGAAACACCATATATTTT.